A selection of T cell receptor beta chains follows, all from one sample in a study of shared clonotypes between healthy human individuals. Sequencing was performed with immunoSEQ multiplex PCR; in TCRdb, only in-frame clones are kept and a portion is missing. The sample has roughly 2 million clones; about 94% are singletons. Sequenced input: naive CD4+ T cells sorted from blood. The origin of the receptors is a man aged 18 to 29 in good health. Each CDR3 is given with its conserved first and last residue. D genes are given only for firm matches. Some rows have no size entry. The others give once, few or many, or a class for an expanded clone.

TRBV28	.	.	13	TRBJ1-1	CASRGGVNTEAFF	TGTGCCAGCAGGGGCGGTGTAAACACTGAAGCTTTCTTT
TRBV9	.	.	15	TRBJ2-5	CASSGRGGFTETQYF	TGTGCCAGCAGCGGTCGAGGGGGGTTTACGGAGACCCAGTACTTC
TRBV29-1	.	.	14	TRBJ1-3	CSVDSSSSGNTIYF	TGCAGCGTTGATAGTTCATCTTCTGGAAACACCATATATTTT
TRBV28	.	.	11	TRBJ1-2	CASSSLPGYTF	TGTGCCAGCAGTTCCTTGCCTGGCTACACCTTC
TRBV4-1	.	.	15	TRBJ2-1	CASSHRELDYNEQFF	TGCGCCAGCAGCCACAGAGAACTCGACTACAATGAGCAGTTCTTC
TRBV10-3	.	.	14	TRBJ1-1	CAISRGLGPLEAFF	TGTGCCATCAGTCGGGGACTTGGTCCGTTGGAAGCTTTCTTT
TRBV27	.	.	14	TRBJ1-2	CASSSFRGSYGYTF	TGTGCCAGCAGTTCATTCAGGGGAAGCTATGGCTACACCTTC
TRBV28	.	.	13	TRBJ1-6	CASGKDGNSPLHF	TGTGCCAGCGGGAAGGACGGTAATTCACCCCTCCACTTT
TRBV10-3	.	TRBD2	18	TRBJ2-1	CAISSLGTSGRAGNEQFF	TGTGCCATCAGCTCTCTCGGGACTAGCGGGAGGGCTGGCAATGAGCAGTTCTTC
TRBV5-5	.	.	13	TRBJ1-1	CASSLGGNTEAFF	TGTGCCAGCAGCTTGGGGGGGAACACTGAAGCTTTCTTT
TRBV27	.	TRBD2	12	TRBJ2-4	CASSRGGNIQYF	TGTGCCAGCAGCCGGGGGGGAAACATTCAGTACTTC
TRBV5-4	.	TRBD1	14	TRBJ2-7	CASSLAGTGYEQYF	TGTGCCAGCAGCTTGGCGGGGACAGGCTACGAGCAGTACTTC
TRBV10-2	few	TRBD1	13	TRBJ1-2	CASSRDSNYGYTF	TGCGCCAGCAGTAGGGACAGTAACTATGGCTACACCTTC
TRBV6-5	.	.	15	TRBJ2-5	CASSYSSGSSETQYF	TGTGCCAGCAGTTACTCGTCCGGGAGCTCAGAGACCCAGTACTTC
TRBV5-1	.	TRBD2	19	TRBJ2-2	CASSLVAPQRGPNTGELFF	TGCGCCAGCAGCTTGGTCGCCCCCCAGCGGGGACCGAACACCGGGGAGCTGTTTTTT
TRBV28	.	TRBD1	16	TRBJ2-7	CASSRDRGILSYEQYF	TGTGCCAGCAGTAGGGACAGGGGGATTCTGTCCTACGAGCAGTACTTC
TRBV7-3	.	.	14	TRBJ1-6	CASSEDSYNSPLHF	TGTGCCAGCAGCGAGGACAGCTATAATTCACCCCTCCACTTT
TRBV11-2	.	.	15	TRBJ2-1	CASSLYSTGQVEQFF	TGTGCCAGCAGCTTATACAGTACAGGGCAGGTTGAGCAGTTCTTC
TRBV6-1	.	.	12	TRBJ1-5	CASWAGYQPQHF	TGTGCCAGCTGGGCAGGGTATCAGCCCCAGCATTTT
TRBV7-2	.	.	18	TRBJ1-3	CASSLVGGSILSGNTIYF	TGTGCCAGCAGCTTAGTAGGAGGGAGCATCCTCTCTGGAAACACCATATATTTT
TRBV6-1	.	TRBD1	13	TRBJ1-6	CASRDRGPPPLHF	TGTGCCAGCAGAGACAGGGGCCCCCCACCCCTCCACTTT
TRBV10-1	.	.	13	TRBJ2-7	CASSESVAREQYF	TGCGCCAGCAGTGAGTCGGTAGCTCGCGAGCAGTACTTC
TRBV6-1	.	.	14	TRBJ2-7	CASSRPGTYYEQYF	TGTGCCAGCAGCCGCCCAGGGACGTACTACGAGCAGTACTTC
TRBV28	.	.	14	TRBJ2-7	CASSLIQGHHEQYF	TGTGCCAGCAGTTTAATACAGGGTCACCACGAGCAGTACTTC
TRBV28	.	.	14	TRBJ1-5	CASIQGILSQPQHF	TGTGCCAGCATCCAGGGCATCTTGTCTCAGCCCCAGCATTTT
TRBV27	.	TRBD2	16	TRBJ2-1	CASSPGLAVGVIEQFF	TGTGCCAGCAGTCCGGGACTAGCGGTGGGGGTGATTGAGCAGTTCTTC
TRBV5-4	.	.	14	TRBJ2-5	CASSLARAGETQYF	TGTGCCAGCAGCTTGGCCAGGGCTGGAGAGACCCAGTACTTC
TRBV28	.	TRBD2	16	TRBJ2-1	CASSPSTSGMYNEQFF	TGTGCCAGCAGTCCCTCCACTAGCGGGATGTACAATGAGCAGTTCTTC
TRBV9	.	TRBD1	17	TRBJ1-1	CASSARTGLLMNTEAFF	TGTGCCAGCAGCGCCCGGACAGGACTCCTTATGAACACTGAAGCTTTCTTT
TRBV10-3	.	.	14	TRBJ2-2	CAISDTPNTGELFF	TGTGCCATCAGTGATACTCCGAACACCGGGGAGCTGTTTTTT